The 10 T cell receptor beta chains in this list originate from one sample, sequenced in a study of technical replicates of blood from a few donors. Only in-frame clones appear in the TCRdb table, and some are missing; sequencing was by immunoSEQ multiplex PCR. The sample carries 91,000 or so clones, approximately 95% recorded once. Input material: T cells isolated from PBMCs. All receptors derive from a human donor in good health.

This chain connects TRBV5-1 to TRBJ2-3; D is perhaps TRBD2 (6 bases). CDR1 is SGHRS, CDR2 YFSETQ, per germline. The CDR3 has 17 amino acids. V was shortened by 4 bases and J by 2 bases, with 20 bases between the two germline ends. This chain's CDR3 is CASSPRLAGTYTDTQYF. The CDR3 nucleotides read TGCGCCAGCAGCCCCCGTCTCGCCGGGACTTACACAGATACGCAGTATTTT. The whole variable domain, filled in from reference TRBV5-1 and TRBJ2-3, reads KAGVTQTPRYLIKTRGQQVTLSCSPISGHRSVSWYQQTPGQGLQFLFEYFSETQRNKGNFPGRFSGRQFSNSRSEMNVSTLELGDSALYLCASSPRLAGTYTDTQYFGPGTRLTVL.

The chain combines TRBV2 with TRBJ1-2, with D unclear. This CDR3 contains 10 residues. Germline lookup yields CDR1 SNHLY and CDR2 FYNNEI. The ends were cut back, 4 bases at V and 7 bases at J, with 4 bases in the middle. The CDR3 coding sequence is TGTGCCAGCAGTGCAGGTGGCTACACCTTC. Translated, it gives CASSAGGYTF.

As DNA, the CDR3 is TGTGCCAGTAGTATTACAGGGCTCTATGGCTACACCTTC. Its protein product is CASSITGLYGYTF. The rearrangement joins TRBV19 to TRBJ1-2, with D perhaps matching TRBD1 (6 bases). Germline CDR1 LNHDA, CDR2 SQIVND (reference sequence). V was trimmed by 3 bases and J by 4 bases, leaving 9 bases between them. The CDR3 runs to 13 residues.

The chain links TRBV6-6 to TRBJ1-5, with D tentatively TRBD1 (5 bases). This CDR3 has 12 amino acids. Germline CDR1 reads MNHNY; CDR2 reads SVGAGI (reference sequence). The V and J ends lost 5 bases and 11 bases respectively, with 13 bases between them. CDR3 amino acids: CASSAPGGAQHF. The CDR3 DNA reads as TGTGCCAGCAGTGCCCCGGGGGGGGCCCAGCATTTT.

This clone was picked up one time. The chain is built from TRBV6-1 and TRBJ1-3; TRBD1 might be the D (5 bases). This CDR3 has 14 residues. Germline lookup yields CDR1 MNHNS and CDR2 SASEGT. Trimming shortened V by 5 bases and J by 0 bases, and 8 bases separated the two germline ends. The CDR3 DNA sequence: TGTGCCAGCAGTAGGGGTGGCTCTGGAAACACCATATATTTT. Residues: CASSRGGSGNTIYF.

The V and J genes are TRBV5-5 and TRBJ2-7; D uncertain. Germline V lookup: CDR1 SGHKS, CDR2 YYEKEE (reference sequence). The CDR3 loop spans 16 amino acids. V was clipped by 0 bases and J by 3 bases, with 16 bases between them. This CDR3 is CASSLVARFTVYEQYF. Written as DNA, the CDR3 is TGTGCCAGCAGCTTGGTCGCGCGGTTTACCGTCTACGAGCAGTACTTC. The entire variable domain, with the rest obtained from reference TRBV5-5 and TRBJ2-7, is as follows: DAGVTQSPTHLIKTRGQQVTLRCSPISGHKSVSWYQQVLGQGPQFIFQYYEKEERGRGNFPDRFSARQFPNYSSELNVNALLLGDSALYLCASSLVARFTVYEQYFGPGTRLTVT.

This sequence joins TRBV2 and TRBJ2-3; the match to TRBD2 covers 7 bases. J lost 4 bases, V lost 9 bases, and 10 bases had no gene match. Germline assignment: CDR1 SNHLY and CDR2 FYNNEI. This CDR3 has 14 amino acids. The CDR3 sequence is CASTSDLSADTQYF. The CDR3 nucleotides read TGTGCCAGTACTAGCGATCTATCGGCAGATACGCAGTATTTT.

CDR3: CASSPHQVQAFF. DNA for the CDR3: TGTGCCAGCAGCCCACATCAGGTACAAGCTTTCTTT. V is TRBV7-9 and J is TRBJ1-1; D remains unclear. The germline V and J ends were trimmed by 5 bases and 9 bases, with 13 bases remaining between them. This CDR3 region has 12 residues. Germline CDR1 reads SEHNR; CDR2 reads FQNEAQ (reference sequence).

The chain links TRBV13 to TRBJ1-2; 7 bases align to TRBD1. The CDR3 sequence is 17 residues long. V lost 0 bases and J lost 1; bases outside the gene matches: 8. The germline CDR1 and CDR2 sequences are PRHDT and FYEKMQ (reference sequence). CDR3 bases: TGTGCCAGCAGCTTAGGCCGTAGGGGGCCGGGTAACTATGGCTACACCTTC. It is translated as CASSLGRRGPGNYGYTF.

The rearrangement links TRBV4-1 to TRBJ2-1, with 7 bases that match TRBD1. This CDR3 region has 14 residues. Trimming took 6 bases from V and 5 from J; bases not matched to a gene: 7. CDR1 and CDR2 from the germline V gene are MGHRA and YSYEKL. CDR3 nucleotide sequence: TGCGCCAGCAGAGGACAGGCCCTAAACAATGAGCAGTTCTTC. Its translation: CASRGQALNNEQFF.